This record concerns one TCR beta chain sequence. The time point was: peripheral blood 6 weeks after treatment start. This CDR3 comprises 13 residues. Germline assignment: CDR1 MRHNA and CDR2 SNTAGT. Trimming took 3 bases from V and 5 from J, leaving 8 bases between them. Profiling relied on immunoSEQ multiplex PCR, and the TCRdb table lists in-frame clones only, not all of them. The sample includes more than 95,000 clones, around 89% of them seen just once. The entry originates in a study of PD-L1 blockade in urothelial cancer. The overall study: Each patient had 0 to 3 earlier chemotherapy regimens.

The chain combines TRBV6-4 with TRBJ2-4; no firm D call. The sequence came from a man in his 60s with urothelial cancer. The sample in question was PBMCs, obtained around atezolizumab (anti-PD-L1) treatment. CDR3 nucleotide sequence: TGTGCCAGCAGTGAAAATATCGAAAACATTCAGTACTTC. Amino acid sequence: CASSENIENIQYF.